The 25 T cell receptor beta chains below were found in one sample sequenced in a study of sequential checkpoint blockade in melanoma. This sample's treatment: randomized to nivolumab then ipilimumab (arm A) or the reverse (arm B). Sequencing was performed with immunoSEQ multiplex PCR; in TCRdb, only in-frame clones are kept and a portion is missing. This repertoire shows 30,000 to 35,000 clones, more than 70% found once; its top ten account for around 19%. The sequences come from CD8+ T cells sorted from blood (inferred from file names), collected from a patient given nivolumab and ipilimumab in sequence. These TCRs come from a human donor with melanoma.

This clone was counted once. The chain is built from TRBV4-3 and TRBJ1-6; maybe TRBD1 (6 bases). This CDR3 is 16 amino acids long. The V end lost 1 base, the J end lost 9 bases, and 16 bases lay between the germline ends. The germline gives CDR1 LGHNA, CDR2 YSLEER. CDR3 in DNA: TGCGCCAGCAGCCAAGCACTCCGGGACACTATTTCACCCCTCCACTTT. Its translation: CASSQALRDTISPLHF.

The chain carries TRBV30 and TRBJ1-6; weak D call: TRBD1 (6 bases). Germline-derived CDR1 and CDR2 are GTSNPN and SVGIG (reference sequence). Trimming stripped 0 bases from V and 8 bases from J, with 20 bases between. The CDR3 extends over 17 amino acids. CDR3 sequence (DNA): TGTGCCTGGAGTGTACAGGGATCAGTTTGGCCGGATTCACCCCTCCACTTT. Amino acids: CAWSVQGSVWPDSPLHF. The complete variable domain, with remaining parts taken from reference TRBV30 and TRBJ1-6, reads SQTIHQWPATLVQPVGSPLSLECTVEGTSNPNLYWYRQAAGRGLQLLFYSVGIGQISSEVPQNLSASRPQDRQFILSSKKLLLSDSGFYLCAWSVQGSVWPDSPLHFGNGTRLTVT.

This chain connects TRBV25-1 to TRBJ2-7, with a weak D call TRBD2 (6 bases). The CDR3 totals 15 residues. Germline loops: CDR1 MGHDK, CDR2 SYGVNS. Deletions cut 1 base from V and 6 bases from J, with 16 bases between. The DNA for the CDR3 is TGTGCCAGCAGTGAATCTTCTGGGAGGTTTCGCGAGCAGTACTTC. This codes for CASSESSGRFREQYF.

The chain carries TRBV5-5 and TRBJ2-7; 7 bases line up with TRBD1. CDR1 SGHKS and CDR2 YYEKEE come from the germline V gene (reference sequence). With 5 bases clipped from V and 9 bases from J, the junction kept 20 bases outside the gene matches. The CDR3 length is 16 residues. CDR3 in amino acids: CASRPGQIYSYEWQYF. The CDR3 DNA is TGTGCCAGCAGACCGGGACAGATCTACTCCTACGAGTGGCAGTACTTC.

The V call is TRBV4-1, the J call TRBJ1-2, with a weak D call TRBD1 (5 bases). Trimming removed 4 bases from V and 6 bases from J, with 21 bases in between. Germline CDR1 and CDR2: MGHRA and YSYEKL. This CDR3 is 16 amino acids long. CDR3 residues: CASSLRLRGMADGYTF. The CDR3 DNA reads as TGCGCCAGCAGCCTAAGATTACGGGGGATGGCCGATGGCTACACCTTC.

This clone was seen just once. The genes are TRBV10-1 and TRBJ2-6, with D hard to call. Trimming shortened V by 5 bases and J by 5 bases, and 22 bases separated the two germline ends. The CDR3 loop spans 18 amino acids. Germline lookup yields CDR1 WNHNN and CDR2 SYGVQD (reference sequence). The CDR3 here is CASSSHTSAQSRANVLTF. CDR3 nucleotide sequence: TGCGCCAGCAGTAGTCACACAAGCGCACAAAGTCGGGCCAACGTCCTGACTTTC.

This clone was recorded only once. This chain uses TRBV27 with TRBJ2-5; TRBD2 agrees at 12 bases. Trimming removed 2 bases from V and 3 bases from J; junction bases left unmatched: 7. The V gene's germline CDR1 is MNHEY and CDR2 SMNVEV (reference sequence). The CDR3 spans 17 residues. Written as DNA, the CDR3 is TGTGCCAGCAGTTTAACTTACTGGACTAGCGGGGAAGAGACCCAGTACTTC. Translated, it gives CASSLTYWTSGEETQYF.

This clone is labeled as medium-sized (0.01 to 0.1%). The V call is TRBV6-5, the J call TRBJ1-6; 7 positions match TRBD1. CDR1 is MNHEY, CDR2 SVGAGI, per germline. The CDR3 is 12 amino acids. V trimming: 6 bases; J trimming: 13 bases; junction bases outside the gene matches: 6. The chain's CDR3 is CASSFDRAPLHF. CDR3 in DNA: TGTGCCAGCAGCTTTGACAGGGCTCCCCTCCACTTT.

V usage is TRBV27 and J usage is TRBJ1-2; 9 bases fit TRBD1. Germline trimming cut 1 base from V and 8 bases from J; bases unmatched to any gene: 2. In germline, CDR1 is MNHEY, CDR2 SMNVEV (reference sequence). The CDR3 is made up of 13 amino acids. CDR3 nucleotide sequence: TGTGCCAGCAGTTTATTGACAGGGGGAGGCTACACCTTC. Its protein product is CASSLLTGGGYTF.

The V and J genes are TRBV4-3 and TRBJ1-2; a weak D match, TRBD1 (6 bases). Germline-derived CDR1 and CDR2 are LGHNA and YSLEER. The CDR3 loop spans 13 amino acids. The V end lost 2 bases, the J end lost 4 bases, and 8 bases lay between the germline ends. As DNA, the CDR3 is TGCGCCAGCAGCCAATTCAGGGGCTATGGCTACACCTTC. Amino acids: CASSQFRGYGYTF.

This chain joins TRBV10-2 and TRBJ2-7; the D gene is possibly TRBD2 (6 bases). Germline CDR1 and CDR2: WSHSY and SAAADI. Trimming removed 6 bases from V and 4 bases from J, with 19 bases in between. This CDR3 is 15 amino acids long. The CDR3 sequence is CASSALPSGVYEQYF. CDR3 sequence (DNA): TGCGCCAGCAGCGCTCTACCGTCGGGAGTGTACGAGCAGTACTTC.

The chain's CDR3 is CASYSGGRSGYTF. CDR3 nucleotide sequence: TGTGCCAGCTACTCCGGCGGGAGGAGCGGCTACACCTTC. This chain connects TRBV27 to TRBJ1-2; D unresolved. CDR3 length equals 13 residues. Trimming shortened V by 8 bases and J by 8 bases, and 18 bases separated the two germline ends. Germline V lookup: CDR1 MNHEY, CDR2 SMNVEV (reference sequence).

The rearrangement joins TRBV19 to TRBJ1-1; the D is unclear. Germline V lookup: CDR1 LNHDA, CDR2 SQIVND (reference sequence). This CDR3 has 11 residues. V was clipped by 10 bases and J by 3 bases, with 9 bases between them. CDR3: CATVRDTEAFF. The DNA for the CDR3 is TGTGCCACCGTACGGGACACTGAAGCTTTCTTT.

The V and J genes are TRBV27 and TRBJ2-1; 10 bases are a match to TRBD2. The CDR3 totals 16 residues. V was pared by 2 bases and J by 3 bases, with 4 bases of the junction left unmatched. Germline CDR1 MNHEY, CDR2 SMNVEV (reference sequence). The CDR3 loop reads CASSLGVAGGYNEQFF. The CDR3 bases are TGTGCCAGCAGTTTAGGGGTAGCGGGGGGCTACAATGAGCAGTTCTTC.

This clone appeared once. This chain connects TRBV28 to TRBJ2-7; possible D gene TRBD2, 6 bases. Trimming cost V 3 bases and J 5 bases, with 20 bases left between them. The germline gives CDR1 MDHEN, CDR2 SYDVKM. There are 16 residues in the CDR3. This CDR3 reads CASSFSPGVSYDEQYF. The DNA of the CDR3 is TGTGCCAGCAGTTTCAGTCCGGGGGTGAGTTACGACGAGCAGTACTTC.

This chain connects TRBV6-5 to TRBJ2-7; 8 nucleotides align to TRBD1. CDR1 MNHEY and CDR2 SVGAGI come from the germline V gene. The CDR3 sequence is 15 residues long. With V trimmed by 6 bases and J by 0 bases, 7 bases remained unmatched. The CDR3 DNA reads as TGTGCCAGCAGCCCGACAGGGGACATCTCCTACGAGCAGTACTTC. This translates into CASSPTGDISYEQYF.

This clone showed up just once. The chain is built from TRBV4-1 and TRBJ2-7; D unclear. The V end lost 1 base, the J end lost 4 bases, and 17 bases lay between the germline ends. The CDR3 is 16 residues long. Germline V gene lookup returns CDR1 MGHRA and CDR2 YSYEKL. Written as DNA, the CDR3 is TGCGCCAGCAGCCAAGGATCGGCGGAGCTCTTTTACGAGCAGTACTTC. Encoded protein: CASSQGSAELFYEQYF.

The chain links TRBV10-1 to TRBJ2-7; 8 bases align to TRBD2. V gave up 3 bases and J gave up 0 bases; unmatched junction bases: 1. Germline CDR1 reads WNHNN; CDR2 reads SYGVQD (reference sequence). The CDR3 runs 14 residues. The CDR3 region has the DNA TGCGCCAGCAGTGAAGCGGGGGCCTCCTACGAGCAGTACTTC. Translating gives CASSEAGASYEQYF.

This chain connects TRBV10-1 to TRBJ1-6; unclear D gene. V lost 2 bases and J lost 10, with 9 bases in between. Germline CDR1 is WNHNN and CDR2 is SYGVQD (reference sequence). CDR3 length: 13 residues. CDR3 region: CASSERSGSPLHF. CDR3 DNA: TGCGCCAGCAGTGAGAGGTCGGGATCACCCCTCCACTTT.

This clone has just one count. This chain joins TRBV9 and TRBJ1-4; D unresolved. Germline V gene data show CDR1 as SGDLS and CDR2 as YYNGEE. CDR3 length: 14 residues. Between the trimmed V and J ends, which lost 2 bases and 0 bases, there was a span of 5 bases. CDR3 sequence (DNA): TGTGCCAGCAGCGTTCAGGCAACTAATGAAAAACTGTTTTTT. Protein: CASSVQATNEKLFF. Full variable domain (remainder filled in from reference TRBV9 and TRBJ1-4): DSGVTQTPKHLITATGQRVTLRCSPRSGDLSVYWYQQSLDQGLQFLIQYYNGEERAKGNILERFSAQQFPDLHSELNLSSLELGDSALYFCASSVQATNEKLFFGSGTQLSVL.

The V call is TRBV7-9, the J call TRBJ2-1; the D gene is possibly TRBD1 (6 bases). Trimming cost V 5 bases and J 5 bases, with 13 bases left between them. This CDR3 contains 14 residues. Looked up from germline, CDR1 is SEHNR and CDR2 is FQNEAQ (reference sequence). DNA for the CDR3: TGTGCCAGCAGCCCACGGGACACTGACAATGAGCAGTTCTTC. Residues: CASSPRDTDNEQFF.

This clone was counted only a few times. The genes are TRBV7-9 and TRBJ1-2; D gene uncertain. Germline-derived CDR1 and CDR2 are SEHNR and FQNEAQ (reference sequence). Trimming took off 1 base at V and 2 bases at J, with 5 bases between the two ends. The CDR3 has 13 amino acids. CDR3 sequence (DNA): TGTGCCAGCAGCTTAGACTTAAACTATGGCTACACCTTC. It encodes CASSLDLNYGYTF.

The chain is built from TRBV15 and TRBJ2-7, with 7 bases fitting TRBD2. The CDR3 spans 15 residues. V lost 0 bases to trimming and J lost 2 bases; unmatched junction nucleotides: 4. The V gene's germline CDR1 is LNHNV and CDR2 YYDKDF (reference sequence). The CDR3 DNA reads TGTGCCACCAGCAGAGATCACCTAGCGGCCTACGAGCAGTACTTC. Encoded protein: CATSRDHLAAYEQYF.

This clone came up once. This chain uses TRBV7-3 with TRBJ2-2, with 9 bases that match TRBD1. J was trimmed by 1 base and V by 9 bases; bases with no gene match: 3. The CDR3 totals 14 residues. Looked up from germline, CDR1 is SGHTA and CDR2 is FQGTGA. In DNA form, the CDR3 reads TGTGCCAGTGGACAGGGGATGAACACCGGGGAGCTGTTTTTT. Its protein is CASGQGMNTGELFF. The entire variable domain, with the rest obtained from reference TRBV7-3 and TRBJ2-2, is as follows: GAGVSQTPSNKVTEKGKYVELRCDPISGHTALYWYRQSLGQGPEFLIYFQGTGAADDSGLPNDRFFAVRPEGSVSTLKIQRTERGDSAVYLCASGQGMNTGELFFGEGSRLTVL.

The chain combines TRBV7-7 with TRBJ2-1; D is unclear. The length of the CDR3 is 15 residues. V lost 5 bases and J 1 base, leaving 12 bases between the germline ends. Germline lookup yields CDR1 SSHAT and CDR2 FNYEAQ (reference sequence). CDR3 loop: CASSHRRSSYNEQFF. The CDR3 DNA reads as TGTGCCAGCAGCCACCGACGGAGTTCCTACAATGAGCAGTTCTTC.